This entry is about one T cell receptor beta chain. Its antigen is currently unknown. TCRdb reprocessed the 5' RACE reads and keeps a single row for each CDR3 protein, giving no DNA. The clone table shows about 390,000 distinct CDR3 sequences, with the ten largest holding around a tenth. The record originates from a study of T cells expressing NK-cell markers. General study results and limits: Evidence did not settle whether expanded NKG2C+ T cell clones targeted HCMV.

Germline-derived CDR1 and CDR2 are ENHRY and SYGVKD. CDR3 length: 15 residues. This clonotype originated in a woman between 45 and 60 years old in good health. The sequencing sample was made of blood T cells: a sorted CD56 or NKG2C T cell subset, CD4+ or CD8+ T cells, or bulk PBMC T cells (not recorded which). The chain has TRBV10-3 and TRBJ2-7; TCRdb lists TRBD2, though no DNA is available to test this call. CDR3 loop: CAISDSGTRSYEQYF.